This TCR beta chain is drawn from a study of somatic mutations in cytotoxic T cells in rheumatoid arthritis. As to this clone: Its antigen is undetermined.

Only in-frame clones appear in the TCRdb table, and some are missing; sequencing was by immunoSEQ multiplex PCR. The sample has 35,000 to 40,000 clones, about four fifths seen once; the top ten hold about 3.4%. The V gene end was trimmed by 6 bases and the J gene end by 5 bases; junction bases not matched to a gene: 7. The V gene's germline CDR1 is SEHNR and CDR2 FQNEAQ (reference sequence). The CDR3 is 14 residues long. Study-wide results and caveats: No correction for multiple comparisons was applied to the slight TRBV07 underrepresentation in rheumatoid arthritis patients. In rheumatoid arthritis patients, unlike healthy controls, CD8+ clonality rose with age.

Healthy control status was assigned to blood donors, whose median age was around 56 years (range about 21-80) and of whom approximately 55% were female. This sequence was found in a man aged 40-55 years in good health. This sequence joins TRBV7-9 and TRBJ2-7; 10 bases fit TRBD1. Sequenced input: CD8+ T cells sorted from blood. The CDR3 DNA follows: TGTGCCAGCAGGTCGCCGGGACAGGGGAACGAGCAGTACTTC. Its protein is CASRSPGQGNEQYF.